Listed here are 29 T cell receptor beta chains from one sample, sequenced in a study of somatic mutations in cytotoxic T cells in rheumatoid arthritis. The repertoire was sequenced with immunoSEQ multiplex PCR; TCRdb's copy has only in-frame clones and lacks some. The sample holds 18,000 or so clones, roughly 82% seen once. The sample consisted of CD8+ T cells sorted from blood. The receptors come from an adult with rheumatoid arthritis.

As DNA, the CDR3 is TGTGCCAGCAGCTCTCGGACAGGGGCATATACGCAGTATTTT. Residues: CASSSRTGAYTQYF. The chain carries TRBV13 and TRBJ2-3, with 9 bases that match TRBD1. Losses at the gene ends were 4 bases for V and 7 bases for J; bases not matched to a gene: 6. CDR1 is PRHDT and CDR2 is FYEKMQ in the germline V gene (reference sequence). The CDR3 runs to 14 residues.

The rearrangement joins TRBV4-3 to TRBJ2-1; D gene uncertain. The V gene lost 0 bases and the J gene lost 4 bases, with 10 bases spanning the gap. The CDR3 totals 15 residues. CDR1 is LGHNA and CDR2 is YSLEER in the germline V gene. In nucleotides, the CDR3 is TGCGCCAGCAGCCAAGATGGAAACAGATACAATGAGCAGTTCTTC. The encoded protein is CASSQDGNRYNEQFF.

In DNA form, the CDR3 reads TGTGCCAGCAGCCCCGGGGGGGACTACGAGCAGTACTTC. As protein: CASSPGGDYEQYF. The chain employs TRBV27 and TRBJ2-7; 8 bases are a match to TRBD2. V was clipped by 6 bases and J by 3 bases; unmatched bases: 4. Germline-derived CDR1 and CDR2 are MNHEY and SMNVEV (reference sequence). The CDR3 runs to 13 residues.

The CDR3 loop reads CASSSGHSGNTIYF. As DNA, the CDR3 is TGTGCCAGCAGCTCAGGGCACTCTGGAAACACCATATATTTT. The V call is TRBV13, the J call TRBJ1-3; a weak D match, TRBD1 (5 bases). Germline CDR1 is PRHDT and CDR2 is FYEKMQ (reference sequence). The CDR3 has 14 residues. V lost 4 bases and J lost 0, with 7 bases in between.

The chain recombines TRBV5-6 with TRBJ1-4, with 7 bases aligning to TRBD1. The CDR3 loop spans 16 amino acids. V was clipped by 0 bases and J by 7 bases; unmatched bases: 9. CDR1 and CDR2 from the germline V gene are SGHDT and YYEEEE. In DNA form, the CDR3 reads TGTGCCAGCAGCTTGGGGGCAGGGGGAGTTATTGAAAAACTGTTTTTT. Translating gives CASSLGAGGVIEKLFF. The full variable domain, rest sourced from reference TRBV5-6 and TRBJ1-4, is DAGVTQSPTHLIKTRGQQVTLRCSPKSGHDTVSWYQQALGQGPQFIFQYYEEEERQRGNFPDRFSGHQFPNYSSELNVNALLLGDSALYLCASSLGAGGVIEKLFFGSGTQLSVL.

This clone was seen only a few times. V and J are TRBV4-1 and TRBJ2-7; D is unresolved. CDR3 length equals 15 residues. V was trimmed by 0 bases and J by 1 base, leaving 10 bases between them. Looked up from germline, CDR1 is MGHRA and CDR2 is YSYEKL. CDR3 protein: CASSQERSSSYEQYF. The DNA of the CDR3 is TGCGCCAGCAGCCAAGAACGCAGTTCTTCCTACGAGCAGTACTTC.

This chain links TRBV7-8 with TRBJ1-5; D may be TRBD1 (5 bases). The V end was cut by 3 bases, the J end by 4 bases, with 10 bases between. The germline V gene encodes CDR1 SGHVS and CDR2 FQNEAQ. The length of the CDR3 is 14 residues. The CDR3 spells CASSLGGGNQPQHF. Written as DNA, the CDR3 is TGTGCCAGCAGCTTGGGGGGAGGGAATCAGCCCCAGCATTTT.

The genes are TRBV28 and TRBJ2-7; 7 bases map to TRBD2. The V segment lost 2 bases and the J segment 1 base; nucleotides outside the gene matches: 5. Per germline, CDR1 MDHEN and CDR2 SYDVKM. The CDR3 has 15 amino acids. The CDR3 reads CASSLIREGSYEQYF. Here the CDR3 DNA reads TGTGCCAGCAGTTTAATCAGGGAGGGATCCTACGAGCAGTACTTC.

The chain combines TRBV10-1 with TRBJ1-1; D is undetermined. The CDR3 spans 13 residues. The germline V gene has CDR1 WNHNN and CDR2 SYGVQD (reference sequence). Trimming shortened V by 0 bases and J by 4 bases, and 6 bases separated the two germline ends. The CDR3 sequence is CASSESIGTEAFF. CDR3 sequence (DNA): TGCGCCAGCAGTGAGTCGATAGGCACTGAAGCTTTCTTT.

This CDR3 is CASNPTGLNNEQFF. The CDR3 DNA reads TGTGCCAGCAACCCGACAGGACTAAACAATGAGCAGTTCTTC. The chain links TRBV2 to TRBJ2-1; D tentatively fits TRBD1 or TRBD2 (6 bases each). The V end was cut by 7 bases, the J end by 5 bases, with 15 bases between. This CDR3 comprises 14 residues. Germline CDR1 SNHLY, CDR2 FYNNEI.

The gene calls are TRBV4-1 and TRBJ1-4; D is perhaps TRBD1 (5 bases). This CDR3 is built from 17 residues. The germline V gene encodes CDR1 MGHRA and CDR2 YSYEKL. The V end lost 0 bases, the J end lost 3 bases, and 14 bases lay between the germline ends. The CDR3 spells CASSQEGAGNPNEKLFF. CDR3 sequence (DNA): TGCGCCAGCAGCCAAGAAGGGGCAGGGAACCCTAATGAAAAACTGTTTTTT.

The chain couples TRBV5-6 to TRBJ1-2; D gene unclear. Germline CDR1 is SGHDT and CDR2 is YYEEEE. The V end was cut by 2 bases, the J end by 2 bases, with 7 bases between. The CDR3 is 13 residues long. As DNA, the CDR3 is TGTGCCAGCAGCTTTGGAGGCAACTATGGCTACACCTTC. This codes for CASSFGGNYGYTF.

The V and J genes are TRBV27 and TRBJ2-1; D uncertain. There are 13 residues in the CDR3. V lost 6 bases and J lost 3, with 9 bases in between. Germline CDR1 and CDR2: MNHEY and SMNVEV (reference sequence). The CDR3 region has the DNA TGTGCCAGCAGGACTCAACTCTACAATGAGCAGTTCTTC. It yields the protein CASRTQLYNEQFF.

This clone was picked up one time. V gene TRBV14 combines with J gene TRBJ2-7; TRBD1 agrees at 11 bases. The germline V gene has CDR1 SGHDN and CDR2 FVKESK. V shed 0 bases, J shed 2 bases, and the junction held 6 bases outside the gene matches. The CDR3 sequence is 17 residues long. The DNA for the CDR3 is TGTGCCAGCAGCCAAGATCCGGGGACAGGGGGACCCTACGAGCAGTACTTC. Translated: CASSQDPGTGGPYEQYF.

The CDR3, as DNA: TGTGCCAGCAGCGTCGGCAGGGGTGCAATCTCTGGAAACACCATATATTTT. Translated, it gives CASSVGRGAISGNTIYF. The rearrangement links TRBV9 to TRBJ1-3, with D possibly TRBD1 on 6 matching bases. Trimming removed 2 bases at V and 0 bases at J, with 15 bases between. CDR3 size: 17 residues. The V gene's germline CDR1 is SGDLS and CDR2 YYNGEE. The full variable domain, with the rest looked up from reference TRBV9 and TRBJ1-3, is DSGVTQTPKHLITATGQRVTLRCSPRSGDLSVYWYQQSLDQGLQFLIQYYNGEERAKGNILERFSAQQFPDLHSELNLSSLELGDSALYFCASSVGRGAISGNTIYFGEGSWLTVV.

The rearrangement joins TRBV28 to TRBJ1-6; D perhaps matches TRBD1 (5 bases). This CDR3 has 16 residues. With 4 bases removed from V and 9 bases from J, the gap between germline ends came to 19 bases. Germline V lookup: CDR1 MDHEN, CDR2 SYDVKM. As DNA, the CDR3 is TGTGCCAGCAGTTCTTATCCGGAGAGGGGACTTTCACCCCTCCACTTT. Protein: CASSSYPERGLSPLHF.

This chain joins TRBV7-2 and TRBJ2-7, with D maybe TRBD2 (6 bases). The CDR3 contains 11 residues. Germline V CDR1 and CDR2: SGHTA, FQGNSA. V lost 0 bases and J lost 11, with 8 bases in between. The CDR3 reads CASSLAREKYF. The CDR3 DNA follows: TGTGCCAGCAGCTTAGCACGGGAGAAGTACTTC.

Judged by abundance, this clone is large. CDR3 sequence reads: CASSLGGGGTEAFF. In DNA, the CDR3 is TGTGCCAGCAGCTTAGGGGGAGGAGGCACTGAAGCTTTCTTT. J is TRBJ1-1 and V is TRBV11-3; D is undetermined. The CDR3 sequence is 14 residues long. V was clipped by 1 base and J by 4 bases, with 10 bases between them. Germline lookup yields CDR1 SGHNT and CDR2 YENEEA.

The V and J genes are TRBV27 and TRBJ1-2; TRBD1 aligns across 9 bases. The CDR3 length is 13 residues. Germline CDR1 is MNHEY and CDR2 is SMNVEV (reference sequence). Unmatched junction bases numbered 6, after V lost 6 bases and J lost 7 bases. This chain's CDR3 is CASSYGQGTGYTF. CDR3 bases: TGTGCCAGCAGCTACGGACAGGGGACTGGCTACACCTTC.

This chain joins TRBV27 and TRBJ1-2; no clear D gene. V was shortened by 0 bases and J by 1 base, with 6 bases between the two germline ends. The CDR3 spans 14 residues. Germline assignment: CDR1 MNHEY and CDR2 SMNVEV (reference sequence). The CDR3 DNA follows: TGTGCCAGCAGTTTATCCCTTTATAACTATGGCTACACCTTC. Translated: CASSLSLYNYGYTF.

CDR3 coding DNA: TGTGCCAGCAGCACCCCGGACAGGGGGCACTATGGCTACACCTTC. Translating it yields CASSTPDRGHYGYTF. The rearrangement joins TRBV7-9 to TRBJ1-2, with TRBD1 matching 11 bases. The length of the CDR3 is 15 residues. Germline CDR1 and CDR2: SEHNR and FQNEAQ (reference sequence). Unmatched junction bases numbered 5, after V lost 5 bases and J lost 3 bases.

This rearrangement joins TRBV6-5 to TRBJ2-2, with D unclear. The germline gives CDR1 MNHEY, CDR2 SVGAGI. V lost 2 bases and J 0 bases, leaving 4 bases between the germline ends. CDR3 length: 14 residues. The CDR3 sequence: CASSYGANTGELFF. CDR3 in DNA: TGTGCCAGCAGTTACGGAGCGAACACCGGGGAGCTGTTTTTT.

The chain joins TRBV28 to TRBJ1-2, with D maybe TRBD1 (6 bases). Deletions cut 7 bases from V and 8 bases from J, with 32 bases between. Germline V lookup: CDR1 MDHEN, CDR2 SYDVKM. CDR3 length: 18 amino acids. The CDR3 nucleotides are TGTGCCAGCAATCCCCCGGGGCCAGGGGCGCGGGGTCAGGAGGGCTACACCTTC. It encodes CASNPPGPGARGQEGYTF.

The chain uses TRBV4-1 and TRBJ2-1; D remains ambiguous. The V end was cut by 0 bases, the J end by 1 base, with 10 bases between. The CDR3 consists of 16 residues. Looked up from germline, CDR1 is MGHRA and CDR2 is YSYEKL. The CDR3 bases are TGCGCCAGCAGCCAAGATAGGGCTCGATCCTACAATGAGCAGTTCTTC. Translated, it gives CASSQDRARSYNEQFF.

CDR3 protein: CASSGSLILNEQFF. The CDR3 DNA reads as TGTGCCAGCAGCGGGTCCTTAATACTAAATGAGCAGTTCTTC. The chain couples TRBV9 to TRBJ2-1, with D unresolved. This CDR3 has 14 residues. V was shortened by 3 bases and J by 7 bases, with 14 bases between the two germline ends. In germline, CDR1 is SGDLS, CDR2 YYNGEE.

The chain employs TRBV9 and TRBJ1-3, with D possibly matching TRBD1 (5 bases). Germline loops: CDR1 SGDLS, CDR2 YYNGEE. The V gene lost 4 bases and the J gene lost 4 bases, with 15 bases spanning the gap. There are 15 residues in the CDR3. DNA for the CDR3: TGTGCCAGCAGCCCCGGGGGAGGCGGAGGAAACACCATATATTTT. It codes for CASSPGGGGGNTIYF.

The rearrangement links TRBV5-1 to TRBJ2-2; TRBD1 aligns across 7 bases. Germline V gene sequence: CDR1 SGHRS, CDR2 YFSETQ. There are 15 residues in the CDR3. The ends lost 3 bases at V and 4 bases at J; junction bases unmatched: 6. The CDR3 loop is CASSSGGAVTGELFF. The CDR3 DNA follows: TGCGCCAGCAGCTCAGGGGGTGCGGTCACCGGGGAGCTGTTTTTT.

The rearrangement uses TRBV9 and TRBJ2-1; D not certain. The V gene lost 0 bases and the J gene lost 0 bases, with 10 bases spanning the gap. Germline V gene lookup returns CDR1 SGDLS and CDR2 YYNGEE. The CDR3 runs to 16 residues. CDR3 sequence reads: CASSVEGYGSYNEQFF. CDR3 in DNA: TGTGCCAGCAGCGTAGAAGGATACGGCTCCTACAATGAGCAGTTCTTC.

In its sample, this clone was seen a few times. The rearrangement joins TRBV5-6 to TRBJ2-7; D is unclear. This CDR3 has 11 residues. Germline loops: CDR1 SGHDT, CDR2 YYEEEE. Trimming shortened V by 0 bases and J by 7 bases, and 5 bases separated the two germline ends. The CDR3 DNA is TGTGCCAGCAGCTTGGAATGGGAGCAGTACTTC. This codes for CASSLEWEQYF.